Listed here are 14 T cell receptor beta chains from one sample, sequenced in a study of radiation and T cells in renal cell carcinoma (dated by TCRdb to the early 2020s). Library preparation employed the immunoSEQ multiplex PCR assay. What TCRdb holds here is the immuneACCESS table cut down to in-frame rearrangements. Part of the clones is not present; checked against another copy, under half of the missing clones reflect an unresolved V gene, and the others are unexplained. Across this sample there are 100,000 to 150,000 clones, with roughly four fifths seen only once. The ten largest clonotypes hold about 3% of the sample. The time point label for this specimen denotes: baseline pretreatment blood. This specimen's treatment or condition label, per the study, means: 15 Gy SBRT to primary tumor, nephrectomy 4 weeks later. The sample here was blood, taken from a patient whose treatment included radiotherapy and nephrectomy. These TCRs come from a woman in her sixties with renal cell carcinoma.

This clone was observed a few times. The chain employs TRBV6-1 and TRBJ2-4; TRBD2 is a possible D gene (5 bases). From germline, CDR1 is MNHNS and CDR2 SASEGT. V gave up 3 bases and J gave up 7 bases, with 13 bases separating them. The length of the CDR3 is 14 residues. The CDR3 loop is CASSDPGVGNIQYF. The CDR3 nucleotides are TGTGCCAGCAGTGACCCCGGGGTCGGGAACATTCAGTACTTC.

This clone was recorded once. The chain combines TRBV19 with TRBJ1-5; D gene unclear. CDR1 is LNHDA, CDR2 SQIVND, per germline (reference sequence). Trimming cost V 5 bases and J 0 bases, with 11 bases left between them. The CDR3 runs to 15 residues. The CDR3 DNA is TGTGCCAGTAGTCCGGACGGATATAGCAATCAGCCCCAGCATTTT. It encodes CASSPDGYSNQPQHF.

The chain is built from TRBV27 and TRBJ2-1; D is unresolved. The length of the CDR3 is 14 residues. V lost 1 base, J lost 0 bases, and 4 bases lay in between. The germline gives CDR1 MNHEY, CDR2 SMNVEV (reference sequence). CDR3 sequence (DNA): TGTGCCAGCAGTTTATTTCTCTCCTACAATGAGCAGTTCTTC. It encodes CASSLFLSYNEQFF.

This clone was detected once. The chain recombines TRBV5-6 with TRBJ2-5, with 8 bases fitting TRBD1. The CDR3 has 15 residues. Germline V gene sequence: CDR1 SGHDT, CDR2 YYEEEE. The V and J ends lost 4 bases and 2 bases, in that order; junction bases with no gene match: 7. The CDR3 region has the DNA TGTGCCAGCAGCCAAGACAGGGGATGGCAAGAGACCCAGTACTTC. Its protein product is CASSQDRGWQETQYF.

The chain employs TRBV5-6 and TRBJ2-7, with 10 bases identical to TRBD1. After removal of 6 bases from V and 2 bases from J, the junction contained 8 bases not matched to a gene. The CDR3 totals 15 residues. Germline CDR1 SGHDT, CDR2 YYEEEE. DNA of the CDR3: TGTGCCAGCAACCCACGGGACAGGGGAACCTACGAGCAGTACTTC. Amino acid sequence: CASNPRDRGTYEQYF.

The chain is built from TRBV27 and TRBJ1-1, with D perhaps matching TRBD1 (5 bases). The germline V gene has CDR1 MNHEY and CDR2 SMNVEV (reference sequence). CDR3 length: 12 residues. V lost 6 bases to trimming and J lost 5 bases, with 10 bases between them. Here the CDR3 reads CASRHGATEAFF. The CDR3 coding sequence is TGTGCCAGCAGGCACGGGGCTACTGAAGCTTTCTTT.

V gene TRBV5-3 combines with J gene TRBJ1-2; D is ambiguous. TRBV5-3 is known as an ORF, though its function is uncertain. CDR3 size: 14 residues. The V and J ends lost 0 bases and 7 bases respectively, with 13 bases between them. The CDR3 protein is CARSLDNGRRGYTF. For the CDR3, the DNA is TGTGCCAGAAGCTTGGATAATGGGCGTCGTGGCTACACCTTC.

The CDR3 region has the DNA TGTGCCAGTCGAGGGGCGACAAACTATGGCTACACCTTC. As protein: CASRGATNYGYTF. V usage is TRBV2 and J usage is TRBJ1-2, with D possibly being TRBD1 (5 bases). The V end was cut by 9 bases, the J end by 2 bases, with 13 bases between. CDR1 SNHLY and CDR2 FYNNEI come from the germline V gene. This CDR3 contains 13 residues.

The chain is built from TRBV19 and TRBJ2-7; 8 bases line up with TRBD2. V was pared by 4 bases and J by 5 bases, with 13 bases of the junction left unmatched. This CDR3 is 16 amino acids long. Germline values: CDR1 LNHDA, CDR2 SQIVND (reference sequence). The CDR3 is CASSKGLAGGTHEQYF. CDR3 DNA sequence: TGTGCCAGTAGTAAGGGCCTAGCGGGTGGGACCCACGAGCAGTACTTC.

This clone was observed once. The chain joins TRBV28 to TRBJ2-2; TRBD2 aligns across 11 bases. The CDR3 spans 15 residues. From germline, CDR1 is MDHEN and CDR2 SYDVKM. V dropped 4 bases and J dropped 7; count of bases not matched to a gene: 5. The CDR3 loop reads CASSSSLAGGGELFF. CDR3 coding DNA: TGTGCCAGCAGTTCCAGCCTAGCGGGAGGCGGGGAGCTGTTTTTT. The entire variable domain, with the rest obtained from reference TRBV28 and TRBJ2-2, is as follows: DVKVTQSSRYLVKRTGEKVFLECVQDMDHENMFWYRQDPGLGLRLIYFSYDVKMKEKGDIPEGYSVSREKKERFSLILESASTNQTSMYLCASSSSLAGGGELFFGEGSRLTVL.

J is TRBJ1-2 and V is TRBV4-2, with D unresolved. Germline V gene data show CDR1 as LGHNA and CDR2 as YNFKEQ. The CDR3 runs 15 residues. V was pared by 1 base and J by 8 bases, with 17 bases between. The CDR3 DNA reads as TGTGCCAGCAGCCAAGCCCTTTCTACACCCGTCGGCTACACCTTC. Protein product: CASSQALSTPVGYTF.

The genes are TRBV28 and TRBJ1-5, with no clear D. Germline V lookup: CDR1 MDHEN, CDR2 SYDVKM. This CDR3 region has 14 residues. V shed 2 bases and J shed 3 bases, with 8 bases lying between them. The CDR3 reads CASSLRGDNQPQHF. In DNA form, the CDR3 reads TGTGCCAGCAGTTTACGAGGCGACAATCAGCCCCAGCATTTT.

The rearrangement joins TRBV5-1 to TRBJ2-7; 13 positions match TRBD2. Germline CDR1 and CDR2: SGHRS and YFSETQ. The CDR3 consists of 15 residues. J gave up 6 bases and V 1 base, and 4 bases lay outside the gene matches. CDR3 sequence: CASSLRTSGGGEQYF. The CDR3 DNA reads TGCGCCAGCAGCTTGCGAACTAGCGGGGGGGGCGAGCAGTACTTC.

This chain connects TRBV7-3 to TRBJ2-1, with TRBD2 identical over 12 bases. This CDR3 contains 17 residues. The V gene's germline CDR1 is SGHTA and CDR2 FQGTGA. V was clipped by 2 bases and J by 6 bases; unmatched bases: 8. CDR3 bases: TGTGCCAGCAGCTTACTAGCGGGGGGGCCGCTTATCAATGAGCAGTTCTTC. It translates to CASSLLAGGPLINEQFF.